The present entry profiles one T cell receptor beta chain with its context. Using immunoSEQ multiplex PCR, the repertoire was profiled, and TCRdb retains in-frame clones only, with some absent. Of about 330,000 clones detected, around nine tenths appear once; the ten largest clones hold approximately 4%. This entry comes from a study of blood T cell repertoires in COVID-19. About the study: Acute and convalescent COVID-19 samples came from the United States, Italy and Spain.

This clonotype originated in a woman between 50 and 59 years old with active or convalescent COVID-19. The sample consisted of peripheral blood.

CDR3 in DNA: TGTGCCAGCAGCCTACGACTTTCTGGGGCCAACGTCCTGACTTTC. This codes for CASSLRLSGANVLTF. The V and J genes are TRBV3-1 (or the pseudogene TRBV3-2) and TRBJ2-6; D gene ambiguous. Per germline, CDR1 LGHDT and CDR2 YNNKEL (reference sequence). This CDR3 is built from 15 residues. V shed 4 bases and J shed 1 base, with 8 bases lying between them.